The present T cell receptor (beta chain) was sequenced within a study of cytomegalovirus exposure and HLA in healthy donors. Study-level points and caveats: Cytomegalovirus-associated status was assigned to 150 to 200 TCR beta chains.

Assay: immunoSEQ multiplex PCR; the TCRdb copy retains only in-frame clones and omits some. The top ten hold approximately 1% of the sample, which has 200,000 to 250,000 clones, around nine tenths seen once. Turning to this clone: The target antigen is unknown.

Trimming removed 2 bases from V and 8 bases from J, with 13 bases in between. Germline V gene sequence: CDR1 SGHRS, CDR2 YFSETQ. CDR3 length: 14 amino acids. This TCR came from a woman under 30 in good health and CMV-seronegative. V usage is TRBV5-1 and J usage is TRBJ1-4; no clear D. Specimen: PBMCs. The CDR3 region has the DNA TGCGCCAGCAGCTTTTGGTGGTCAGAAGAAAAACTGTTTTTT. Protein: CASSFWWSEEKLFF.